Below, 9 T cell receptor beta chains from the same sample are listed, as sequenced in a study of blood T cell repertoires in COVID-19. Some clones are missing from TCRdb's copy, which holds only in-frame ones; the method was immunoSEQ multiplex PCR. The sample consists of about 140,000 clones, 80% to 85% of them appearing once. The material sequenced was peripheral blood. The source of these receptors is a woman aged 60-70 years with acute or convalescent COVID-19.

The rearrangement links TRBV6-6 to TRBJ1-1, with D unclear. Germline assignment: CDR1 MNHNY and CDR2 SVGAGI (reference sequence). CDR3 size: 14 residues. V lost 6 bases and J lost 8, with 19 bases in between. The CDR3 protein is CASRGLVGEIEAFF. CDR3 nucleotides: TGTGCCAGCAGAGGTCTCGTGGGAGAGATAGAAGCTTTCTTT.

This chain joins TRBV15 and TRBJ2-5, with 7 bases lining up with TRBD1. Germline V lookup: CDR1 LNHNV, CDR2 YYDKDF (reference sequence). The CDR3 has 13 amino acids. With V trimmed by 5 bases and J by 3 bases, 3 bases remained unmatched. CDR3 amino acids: CATSRQGEETQYF. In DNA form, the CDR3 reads TGTGCCACCAGCCGGCAGGGGGAAGAGACCCAGTACTTC.

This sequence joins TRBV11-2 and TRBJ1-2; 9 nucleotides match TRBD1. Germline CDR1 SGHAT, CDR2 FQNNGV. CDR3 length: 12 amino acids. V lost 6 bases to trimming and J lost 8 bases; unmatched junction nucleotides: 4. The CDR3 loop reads CASRTGGRGYTF. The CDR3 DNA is TGTGCCAGCAGAACAGGGGGCCGGGGCTACACCTTC.

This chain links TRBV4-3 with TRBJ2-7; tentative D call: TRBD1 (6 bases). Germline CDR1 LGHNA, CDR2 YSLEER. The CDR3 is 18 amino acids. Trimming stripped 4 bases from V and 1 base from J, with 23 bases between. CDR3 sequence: CASSRTLPVTGDSYEQYF. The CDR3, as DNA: TGCGCCAGCAGCCGGACTCTTCCGGTGACAGGCGATTCCTACGAGCAGTACTTC.

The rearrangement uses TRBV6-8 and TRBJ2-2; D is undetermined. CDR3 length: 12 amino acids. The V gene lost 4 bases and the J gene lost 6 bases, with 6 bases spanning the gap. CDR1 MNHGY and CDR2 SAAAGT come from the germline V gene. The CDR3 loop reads CASSLSPGELFF. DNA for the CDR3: TGTGCCAGCAGTTTGAGCCCCGGGGAGCTGTTTTTT.

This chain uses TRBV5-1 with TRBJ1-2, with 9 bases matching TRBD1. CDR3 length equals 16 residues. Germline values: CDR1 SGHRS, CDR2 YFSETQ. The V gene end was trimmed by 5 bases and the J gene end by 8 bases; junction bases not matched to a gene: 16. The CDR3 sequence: CASRPRDRASTGGYTF. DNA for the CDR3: TGCGCCAGCAGGCCCCGGGACAGGGCGTCCACAGGAGGCTACACCTTC.

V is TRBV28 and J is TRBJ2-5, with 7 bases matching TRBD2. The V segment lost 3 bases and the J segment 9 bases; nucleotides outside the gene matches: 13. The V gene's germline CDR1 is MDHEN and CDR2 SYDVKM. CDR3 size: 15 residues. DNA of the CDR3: TGTGCCAGCAGTTTGGGAGGGACGCAAGGCGGGGCCCAGTACTTC. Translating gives CASSLGGTQGGAQYF.

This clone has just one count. Written as DNA, the CDR3 is TGTGCCAGTAGCGGTGGGGGGAACTCCTACGAGCAGTACTTC. Translated, it gives CASSGGGNSYEQYF. The chain joins TRBV19 to TRBJ2-7, with a tentative D call TRBD2 (6 bases). The CDR3 sequence is 14 residues long. Trimming cost V 6 bases and J 0 bases, with 12 bases left between them. Germline V gene sequence: CDR1 LNHDA, CDR2 SQIVND (reference sequence).

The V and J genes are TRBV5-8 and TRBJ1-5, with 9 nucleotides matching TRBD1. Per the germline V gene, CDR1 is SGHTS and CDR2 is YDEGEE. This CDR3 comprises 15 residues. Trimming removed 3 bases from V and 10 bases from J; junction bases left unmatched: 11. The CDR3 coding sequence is TGTGCCAGCAGCTCACAGGGGGCCGCAAGGGAACCCCAGCATTTT. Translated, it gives CASSSQGAAREPQHF. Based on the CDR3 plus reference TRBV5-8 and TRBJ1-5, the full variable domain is EAGVTQSPTHLIKTRGQQATLRCSPISGHTSVYWYQQALGLGLQFLLWYDEGEERNRGNFPPRFSGRQFPNYSSELNVNALELEDSALYLCASSSQGAAREPQHFGDGTRLSIL.